Detailed here is one T cell receptor beta chain. This entry is derived from a study of blood T cell repertoires in COVID-19. V trimming: 2 bases; J trimming: 3 bases; junction bases outside the gene matches: 4. Germline lookup yields CDR1 SGHDT and CDR2 YYEEEE. The CDR3 is 14 residues long. The data were produced by immunoSEQ multiplex PCR, yet TCRdb's version contains in-frame clones alone and is incomplete. In the table there are around 50,000 clones, 89% of which are singletons. Sample: peripheral blood. The gene calls are TRBV5-6 and TRBJ1-2; TRBD1 matches 7 bases. The TCR sequence derives from a human donor in a cohort sampled during active COVID-19. The CDR3, as DNA: TGTGCCAGCAGCTTCCCAGGGGGATACTATGGCTACACCTTC. It translates to CASSFPGGYYGYTF.